Listed below are T cell receptor beta chains from one sample, sequenced in a study of OX40 agonist ivuxolimab in advanced cancers. Measured with immunoSEQ multiplex PCR; TCRdb has only the in-frame clones, and not every one. The sample includes about 22,000 clones, roughly 82% seen only once; the top ten take roughly 34%. Sequences were derived from CD4+ or CD8+ T cells sorted from blood, sampled in a trial of the OX40 agonist ivuxolimab. These receptors all stem from an adult with an advanced solid tumor such as melanoma, head and neck, liver or kidney cancer. The CDR3 runs from the conserved cysteine through the conserved F or W. D genes are given only for firm matches. Not every row has a clone size; where given, it reads once, few, many or a size class.

- - TRBJ2-3 TRBV7-3 TGTGCCAGCGCCACAGGTACCGCTAGCACAGATACGCAGTATTTT CASATGTASTDTQYF
- - TRBJ2-2 TRBV7-6 TGTGCCAGCAGCTTATATGAGCATACGAACACCGGGGAGCTGTTTTTT CASSLYEHTNTGELFF
- - TRBJ2-3 TRBV19 TGTGCCAGTAGTATTGGGACAAATATAGGCACAGATACGCAGTATTTT CASSIGTNIGTDTQYF
- few TRBJ2-3 TRBV9 TGTGCCAGCAGCGTAGGCCAAGCGGATATCACAGATACGCAGTATTTT CASSVGQADITDTQYF
- - TRBJ1-3 TRBV7-2 TGTGCCAGCACCCCATCGGTAGGAGCCGCTCGGGGAAACACCATATATTTT CASTPSVGAARGNTIYF
TRBD1 few TRBJ1-5 TRBV5-8 TGTGCCAGCAGCTGGCTACGACAGGGAGGCAATCAGCCCCAGCATTTT CASSWLRQGGNQPQHF
- - TRBJ1-1 TRBV5-8 TGTGCCAGCAGCACGGACAGTAGGCTTGAAGCTTTCTTT CASSTDSRLEAFF
TRBD2 - TRBJ2-1 TRBV9 TGTGCCAGCAGCTCCGGGACTAGCGAACTCAATGAGCAGTTCTTC CASSSGTSELNEQFF
- once TRBJ2-1 TRBV9 TGTGCCAGCAGCCCACAGGGTAACTCTTACAATGAGCAGTTCTTC CASSPQGNSYNEQFF
TRBD2 - TRBJ2-2 TRBV7-9 TGTGCCAGCAGCTGGCCGGGACTAGCGGGGCCGAACACCGGGGAGCTGTTTTTT CASSWPGLAGPNTGELFF
- - TRBJ2-1 TRBV6-5 TGTGCCAGCAGTTACAGGAGGGCAGGCAATGAGCAGTTCTTC CASSYRRAGNEQFF
- - TRBJ2-6 TRBV28 TGTGCCAGCAGTTTGATAGCTCCCCTCTCTGGGGCCAACGTCCTGACTTTC CASSLIAPLSGANVLTF
TRBD2 - TRBJ2-1 TRBV9 TGTGCCAGCGGAACTAGCGGCCAAAGGGAGCAGTTCTTC CASGTSGQREQFF
- - TRBJ2-1 TRBV5-1 TGCGCCAGCAGCTTGGCCGGTAGGCACGGGCTGGATGAGCAGTTCTTC CASSLAGRHGLDEQFF
- - TRBJ1-2 TRBV7-9 TGTGCCAGCAGCTCACCGTTACAGGGTGGCTCTGGCTACACCTTC CASSSPLQGGSGYTF
- - TRBJ2-7 TRBV2 TGTGCCAGCAGTGAAGTCCGGGACGGAAACTACGAGCAGTACTTC CASSEVRDGNYEQYF
- - TRBJ1-1 TRBV7-9 TGTGCCAGCAGCTTAGGGAGCACTGAAGCTTTCTTT CASSLGSTEAFF
TRBD2 medium-sized TRBJ2-7 TRBV14 TGTGCCAGCAGCCAAGAACCAGGACTAGCGGGAGGCGAAGTCCCCTACGAGCAGTACTTC CASSQEPGLAGGEVPYEQYF
- - TRBJ2-7 TRBV5-4 TGTGCCAGCAGCCAGGACAGAGCTCTGTACGAGCAGTACTTC CASSQDRALYEQYF
- - TRBJ2-1 TRBV2 TGTGCCAGCATTGCGGGAGAGCAGTTCTTC CASIAGEQFF
- - TRBJ2-3 TRBV9 TGTGCCAGCAGCCTTAGCACAGATACGCAGTATTTT CASSLSTDTQYF
TRBD1 - TRBJ2-7 TRBV7-2 TGTGCCAGCAGCCCCGGGACAGGGCGCTCCTACGAGCAGTACTTC CASSPGTGRSYEQYF
- few TRBJ2-5 TRBV5-1 TGCGCCAGCAGCGTCAGGGGGGGAGAGACCCAGTACTTC CASSVRGGETQYF
TRBD1 - TRBJ1-1 TRBV6-4 TGTGCCAGCAGTGCCGGACAGGGGCCCACTGAAGCTTTCTTT CASSAGQGPTEAFF
TRBD1 - TRBJ2-7 TRBV6-5 TGTGCCAGCAGTTACTCGGACAGGGCAACCTACGAGCAGTACTTC CASSYSDRATYEQYF
- - TRBJ2-7 TRBV29-1 TGCAGCGTTGAATCGGCCACCGCCTACGAGCAGTACTTC CSVESATAYEQYF
TRBD2 - TRBJ2-1 TRBV4-2 TGTGCCAGCAGCCAAGCCCCTGCTAGCGGGAGTTACAATGAGCAGTTCTTC CASSQAPASGSYNEQFF
TRBD2 - TRBJ2-1 TRBV29-1 TGCAGCGTTGACGGACTAGCGGGGAATCCCAATGAGCAGTTCTTC CSVDGLAGNPNEQFF
- - TRBJ2-7 TRBV13 TGTGCCAGCTGTCGTGGGAGCTCCTACGAGCAGTACTTC CASCRGSSYEQYF
TRBD2 - TRBJ2-1 TRBV7-9 TGTGCCAGCAGCCCAGCGGGACTAGCGAGGACCTACAATGAGCAGTTCTTC CASSPAGLARTYNEQFF
- few TRBJ1-5 TRBV2 TGTGCCAGCAGTGTGGGGGTTTATAGCAATCAGCCCCAGCATTTT CASSVGVYSNQPQHF
- - TRBJ1-4 TRBV7-8 TGTGCCAGCAGCTCCCTAGGGGGGATAGATGAAAAACTGTTTTTT CASSSLGGIDEKLFF
TRBD1 - TRBJ1-1 TRBV28 TGTGCCAGCAACTCACGACAGGGGGCGGATGGGGACACTGAAGCTTTCTTT CASNSRQGADGDTEAFF
- - TRBJ1-1 TRBV6-5 TGTGCCAGCAGTTCCCTAGTGGGGATGAACACTGAAGCTTTCTTT CASSSLVGMNTEAFF
TRBD1 few TRBJ1-2 TRBV6-5 TGTGCCAGCAGTTTGACAGGGTACTATGGCTACACCTTC CASSLTGYYGYTF
- - TRBJ2-7 TRBV5-6 TGTGCCAGCAGCTTGGCCGCGGGGTCCTACGAGCAGTACTTC CASSLAAGSYEQYF
- - TRBJ2-5 TRBV19 TGTGCCAGTAGTATGGTGGGCAATACCCAGTACTTC CASSMVGNTQYF
- once TRBJ2-1 TRBV6-5 TGTGCCAGCAGCCAGGTGGGCAATGAGCAGTTCTTC CASSQVGNEQFF
- - TRBJ2-7 TRBV10-3 TGTGCCATCAGGAGCTCCTACGAGCAGTACTTC CAIRSSYEQYF
TRBD1 - TRBJ2-7 TRBV28 TGTGCCAGTCGAAAGGGGGCCGTCTTGGAGTCCTACGAGCAGTACTTC CASRKGAVLESYEQYF
- - TRBJ1-2 TRBV6-5 TGTGCCAGCAGTTACTCCAGGGTGGGTGGCTACACCTTC CASSYSRVGGYTF
TRBD2 few TRBJ2-2 TRBV27 TGTGCCAGCAGTTGGGGGGGAGGGCCGGGAACCGGGGAGCTGTTTTTT CASSWGGGPGTGELFF
TRBD2 - TRBJ2-5 TRBV7-9 TGTGCCAGCAGCGTTATCCCGGGACTAGCGGGAAAAGAGACCCAGTACTTC CASSVIPGLAGKETQYF
TRBD2 - TRBJ2-7 TRBV4-2 TGTGCCAGCAGCCAAAACAGCGGGAGTGGCTACGAGCAGTACTTC CASSQNSGSGYEQYF
TRBD2 - TRBJ2-5 TRBV9 TGTGCCAGCAGCCACCCGACAGAGGGACTAGCGAGAGAGACCCAGTACTTC CASSHPTEGLARETQYF
- - TRBJ2-7 TRBV5-6 TGTGCCAGCAGCTTGGAGGGTTCTAACCACGAGCAGTACTTC CASSLEGSNHEQYF
- - TRBJ2-7 TRBV27 TGTGCCAGCAGTTTAGCGTCGGGCGAGCAGTACTTC CASSLASGEQYF
TRBD1 - TRBJ2-5 TRBV13 TGTGCCAGCAGCAGAAGGGACAGAGAAGAGACCCAGTACTTC CASSRRDREETQYF
- - TRBJ2-5 TRBV9 TGTGCCAGCAGCCCGCAGGGTCGACAAGAGACCCAGTACTTC CASSPQGRQETQYF
- few TRBJ2-1 TRBV23-1 TGCGCCAGTAACACCGATGAGCAGTTCTTC CASNTDEQFF
TRBD2 - TRBJ2-3 TRBV19 TGTGCCAGTACTCGCGCTAGCGGGAGACCAGATACGCAGTATTTT CASTRASGRPDTQYF
- once TRBJ1-6 TRBV14 TGTGCCAGCAGCCAAGGGATATCACCCCTCCACTTT CASSQGISPLHF